A single sample is the source of the 27 T cell receptor beta chains below, sequenced in a study of blood T cells in healthy people across ages (dated by TCRdb to the mid-2010s). Library creation used 5' RACE. Sequencing was performed on an Illumina HiSeq 2500. A second about 6 to 11 cycle PCR used a sample-barcoded 5' primer and a J-beta primer mix. Starting from the raw public reads, TCRdb applied fastp trimming at Q25, assembled clones with MiXCR and retained in-frame beta chains. Entries that share a CDR3 protein sequence are merged under the most common genes and DNA. The sample records over 1.5 million distinct CDR3 sequences, about 49% of which are singletons. Over 2% of the sample goes to the ten largest clones. The sample taken for sequencing was blood. The origin of the receptors is a middle-aged woman in good health.

The chain joins TRBV7-9 to TRBJ2-7; tentatively, D is TRBD1 or TRBD2 (6 bases each). The CDR3 covers 15 residues. V lost 2 bases to trimming and J lost 3 bases, with 14 bases between them. Per the germline V gene, CDR1 is SEHNR and CDR2 is FQNEAQ (reference sequence). CDR3 loop: CASSLSEGHLYEQYF. CDR3 nucleotide sequence: TGTGCCAGCAGCTTATCGGAGGGACACCTCTACGAGCAGTACTTC.

This clonotype was found a few times. The genes are TRBV27 and TRBJ2-6, with 7 bases lining up with TRBD1. The V and J ends lost 1 base and 3 bases, in that order; junction bases with no gene match: 12. The CDR3 loop spans 19 amino acids. Per the germline V gene, CDR1 is MNHEY and CDR2 is SMNVEV (reference sequence). The CDR3 region has the DNA TGTGCCAGCAGTTTATTCCTAATGGACAGGAACTTTGGGGCCAACGTCCTGACTTTC. This translates into CASSLFLMDRNFGANVLTF.

The rearrangement links TRBV28 to TRBJ2-3; TRBD2 is a possible D gene (6 bases). Trimming removed 2 bases from V and 11 bases from J, with 17 bases in between. Germline loops: CDR1 MDHEN, CDR2 SYDVKM. The CDR3 has 14 residues. The CDR3 region has the DNA TGTGCCAGCAGTTTAATTGCGGGGAGGCAAGGGCAGTATTTT. It specifies CASSLIAGRQGQYF.

This clonotype was picked up one time. The genes are TRBV4-1 and TRBJ2-4; D not certain. The tail of the sequence fits TRBJ2-7 better, so the J call may be wrong. Germline lookup yields CDR1 MGHRA and CDR2 YSYEKL. The CDR3 is 13 amino acids. For the CDR3, the DNA is TGCGCCAGCAGCCCCAACAATCTCTACGAGCAGTACTTC. It translates to CASSPNNLYEQYF.

The rearrangement uses TRBV5-5 and TRBJ2-3, with D possibly called TRBD1 or TRBD2 (5 bases each). Per the germline V gene, CDR1 is SGHKS and CDR2 is YYEKEE (reference sequence). V was shortened by 6 bases and J by 4 bases, with 21 bases between the two germline ends. This CDR3 has 16 residues. CDR3 in amino acids: CASTRFGAIFADTQYF. DNA for the CDR3: TGTGCCAGCACCCGATTCGGGGCCATTTTCGCAGATACGCAGTATTTT.

This clonotype appeared a few times. This chain connects TRBV5-1 to TRBJ2-7, with 9 nucleotides matching TRBD1. Germline CDR1 SGHRS, CDR2 YFSETQ. The CDR3 is 13 amino acids. The CDR3 sequence is CVADGTGSYEQYF. CDR3 coding DNA: TGCGTCGCCGACGGGACAGGGTCCTACGAGCAGTACTTC.

J is TRBJ2-1 and V is TRBV7-3; 9 positions match TRBD2. In germline, CDR1 is SGHTA, CDR2 FQGTGA. There are 16 residues in the CDR3. Trimming removed 3 bases from V and 5 bases from J; junction bases left unmatched: 8. The CDR3 nucleotides are TGTGCCAGCAGCTTCCAACCTAGCGGGGCGAACAATGAGCAGTTCTTC. Translation: CASSFQPSGANNEQFF.

This chain joins TRBV20-1 and TRBJ1-1; D remains ambiguous. V shed 5 bases and J shed 1 base, with 17 bases lying between them. The CDR3 runs 15 residues. In germline, CDR1 is DFQATT, CDR2 SNEGSKA (reference sequence). The CDR3 is CSAHPLAGENTEAFF. CDR3 nucleotide sequence: TGCAGTGCTCATCCCCTGGCCGGGGAGAACACTGAAGCTTTCTTT.

Comment on this clonotype: This sequence may be a read error, since a much larger clone differs from it by one base. The chain uses TRBV18 and TRBJ2-7; D possibly corresponds to TRBD1 (7 bases). Per germline, CDR1 KGHSH and CDR2 LQKENI. The CDR3 sequence is 15 residues long. This CDR3 is CTSSPRAGGSYEQYF. Written as DNA, the CDR3 is TGTACCAGCTCACCACGGGCAGGGGGGTCCTACGAGCAGTACTTC.

The V call is TRBV6-6, the J call TRBJ1-4; 8 nucleotides match TRBD1. V was clipped by 5 bases and J by 4 bases; unmatched bases: 6. The CDR3 has 15 residues. Germline CDR1 reads MNHNY; CDR2 reads SVGAGI (reference sequence). CDR3 sequence reads: CASSANRGSNEKLFF. The CDR3 nucleotides are TGTGCCAGCAGTGCCAACAGGGGGAGTAATGAAAAACTGTTTTTT.

The chain couples TRBV29-1 to TRBJ2-3, with D unresolved. The CDR3 has 14 residues. The germline V gene has CDR1 SQVTM and CDR2 ANQGSEA. V lost 3 bases, J lost 2 bases, and 12 bases lay in between. CDR3 sequence reads: CSVDSVTLTDTQYF. The CDR3 nucleotides read TGCAGCGTTGATTCAGTTACCCTCACAGATACGCAGTATTTT.

This chain links TRBV4-3 with TRBJ2-1; 7 bases align to TRBD2. The J segment lost 2 bases and the V segment lost 1 base, leaving 2 bases of the junction unmatched. The CDR3 runs to 15 residues. CDR1 LGHNA and CDR2 YSLEER come from the germline V gene. CDR3 DNA sequence: TGCGCCAGCAGCCAAGTAACTAGCGCCTACAATGAGCAGTTCTTC. Translating it yields CASSQVTSAYNEQFF.

This clonotype was observed a few times. The V call is TRBV5-1, the J call TRBJ2-3, with D uncertain. The CDR3 length is 14 residues. The V gene lost 5 bases and the J gene lost 2 bases, with 12 bases spanning the gap. Germline loops: CDR1 SGHRS, CDR2 YFSETQ. The CDR3 nucleotides read TGCGCCAGCAGGCTTCTAATTACCACAGATACGCAGTATTTT. Translating it yields CASRLLITTDTQYF.

As for this clonotype: Compared with germline, one end of the junction differs, possibly owing to a read error. The rearrangement links TRBV20-1 to TRBJ2-1; 10 bases map to TRBD1. CDR1 DFQATT and CDR2 SNEGSKA come from the germline V gene (reference sequence). This CDR3 has 15 amino acids. The CDR3 sequence is CSARDAGQGSAVQFF. The CDR3 nucleotides read TGCAGTGCCAGAGACGCGGGACAGGGGTCAGCAGTCCAGTTCTTC.

This clonotype was observed a few times. V is TRBV7-2 and J is TRBJ2-7; possibly TRBD1 or TRBD2 for D (5 bases each). The V end lost 5 bases, the J end lost 2 bases, and 19 bases lay between the germline ends. The CDR3 length is 16 residues. Germline-derived CDR1 and CDR2 are SGHTA and FQGNSA. The CDR3 coding sequence is TGTGCCAGCAGCCGTGGTGGGGGTAACCCTACCTACGAGCAGTACTTC. It codes for CASSRGGGNPTYEQYF.

The chain's CDR3 is CASSRRQGGNSPLHF. DNA of the CDR3: TGTGCCAGCAGTCGCCGACAGGGAGGCAATTCACCCCTCCACTTT. V is TRBV7-6 and J is TRBJ1-6; 7 bases line up with TRBD1. The CDR3 loop spans 15 amino acids. Germline trimming cut 6 bases from V and 7 bases from J; bases unmatched to any gene: 9. Germline V gene data show CDR1 as SGHVS and CDR2 as FNYEAQ.

The chain combines TRBV4-3 with TRBJ2-3, with 7 bases lining up with TRBD2. Germline V gene lookup returns CDR1 LGHNA and CDR2 YSLEER. V dropped 3 bases and J dropped 4; count of bases not matched to a gene: 13. The CDR3 sequence is 17 residues long. CDR3: CASSQGSGAYEADTQYF. The CDR3 nucleotides read TGCGCCAGCAGCCAGGGAAGCGGGGCCTATGAGGCAGATACGCAGTATTTT.

The chain uses TRBV3-1 and TRBJ2-7; TRBD1 might be the D (5 bases). The CDR3 is 14 residues long. Trimming removed 4 bases from V and 4 bases from J, with 14 bases in between. The germline V gene encodes CDR1 LGHDT and CDR2 YNNKEL (reference sequence). The CDR3 DNA reads as TGTGCCAGCAGCCCCGGACACCTGGCGTACGAGCAGTACTTC. This sequence encodes CASSPGHLAYEQYF.

V is TRBV6-2 or TRBV6-3 and J is TRBJ2-7; D may be TRBD2 (6 bases). This CDR3 is built from 12 residues. Trimming removed 7 bases at V and 5 bases at J, with 12 bases between. Germline CDR1 is MNHEY and CDR2 is SVGEGT. In DNA form, the CDR3 reads TGTGCCAGCAAGGGACTTATCGACGAGCAGTACTTC. Protein: CASKGLIDEQYF.

There are a few counts of this clonotype. J is TRBJ2-5 and V is TRBV4-2; 11 bases are shared with TRBD2. J gave up 6 bases and V 4 bases, and 7 bases lay outside the gene matches. CDR3 length: 15 residues. Germline values: CDR1 LGHNA, CDR2 YNFKEQ. Written as DNA, the CDR3 is TGTGCCAGCAGCCTTCTGACTAGCGGGGTCAAGACCCAGTACTTC. Its protein is CASSLLTSGVKTQYF.

The genes are TRBV4-2 and TRBJ1-2; 7 nucleotides line up with TRBD1. The CDR3 runs 16 residues. After removal of 1 base from V and 7 bases from J, the junction contained 12 bases not matched to a gene. Germline V gene lookup returns CDR1 LGHNA and CDR2 YNFKEQ. This CDR3 reads CASSQGWDSTVSGYTF. CDR3 DNA: TGTGCCAGCAGCCAAGGGTGGGACAGTACGGTCTCTGGCTACACCTTC.

This clonotype has just a few counts. The chain has TRBV27 and TRBJ2-1, with TRBD2 matching over 7 bases. After removal of 5 bases from V and 3 bases from J, the junction contained 10 bases not matched to a gene. This CDR3 region has 16 residues. Looked up from germline, CDR1 is MNHEY and CDR2 is SMNVEV (reference sequence). CDR3 DNA: TGTGCCAGCAGTCCCCTCGGAAGCGGGGTCTACAATGAGCAGTTCTTC. Residues: CASSPLGSGVYNEQFF.

V usage is TRBV2 and J usage is TRBJ2-5; D ambiguous. The ends were cut back, 5 bases at V and 5 bases at J, with 6 bases in the middle. The CDR3 runs to 11 residues. Germline assignment: CDR1 SNHLY and CDR2 FYNNEI. The CDR3 sequence: CASSWTETQYF. CDR3 nucleotides: TGTGCCAGCAGTTGGACGGAGACCCAGTACTTC.

This chain uses TRBV7-2 with TRBJ1-5; no clear D. The V gene's germline CDR1 is SGHTA and CDR2 FQGNSA. Trimming pared 5 bases from V and 0 bases from J, leaving 11 bases between. This CDR3 region has 15 residues. As DNA, the CDR3 is TGTGCCAGCAGCCGGTCAGTAAATAGCAATCAGCCCCAGCATTTT. Protein: CASSRSVNSNQPQHF.

This chain joins TRBV6-6 and TRBJ2-5, with D unclear. CDR1 MNHNY and CDR2 SVGAGI come from the germline V gene (reference sequence). This CDR3 spans 11 amino acids. V was cut by 0 bases and J by 10 bases, with 6 bases left in between. For the CDR3, the DNA is TGTGCCAGCAGTTACTCAATGGACCAGTACTTC. This translates into CASSYSMDQYF.

The V call is TRBV12-3 or TRBV12-4, the J call TRBJ1-6; D possibly corresponds to TRBD1 (6 bases). This CDR3 is built from 15 residues. Between the trimmed V and J ends, which lost 9 bases and 4 bases, there was a span of 16 bases. CDR3 DNA sequence: TGTGCCAGTAGCGAGGGGGTGGGGTATAATTCACCCCTCCACTTT. Translating it yields CASSEGVGYNSPLHF.

This clonotype was counted a few times. The chain uses TRBV28 and TRBJ2-7; D may be TRBD2 (5 bases). Between the trimmed V and J ends, which lost 3 bases and 6 bases, there was a span of 9 bases. The CDR3 is made up of 12 amino acids. Germline V gives CDR1 MDHEN, CDR2 SYDVKM. The CDR3 loop reads CASSFRGLEQYF. CDR3 in DNA: TGTGCCAGCAGTTTTAGAGGGCTCGAGCAGTACTTC.